The source of this T cell receptor (beta chain) is a study of T and B cells in COVID-19 patients. Study-level points and caveats: CD4+, regulatory T cell, CD8+ and sorted SARS-CoV-2-responsive or tetramer+ T cells were not yet sequenced.

Multiplex PCR with BIOMED2 TRB-A/B primer pools amplified TRB rearrangements. MiXCR, applied by TCRdb to the multiplex PCR reads, yields one record per CDR3 protein. The sample records over 3,500 distinct CDR3 sequences, around 23% being singletons. This clonotype has only a few counts. No antigen is known for it. From blood, about 220-500 ng of genomic DNA served as TRB template. Material: blood. This receptor was obtained from a human donor with active COVID-19.

The CDR3 sequence: CASSFLAGGALNEQFF. In DNA, the CDR3 is TGTGCCAGCAGTTTTCTAGCGGGAGGGGCATTAAATGAGCAGTTCTTC. This chain links TRBV12-3 or TRBV12-4 with TRBJ2-1; 12 positions agree with TRBD2. This CDR3 contains 16 residues. Trimming removed 3 bases from V and 7 bases from J; junction bases left unmatched: 7.